This T cell receptor beta chain was captured in a study of graft-versus-host responses after intestinal transplantation. Study overall: Recipients had multivisceral, liver-intestinal, or isolated intestinal transplants. Study conclusions and caveats: Early post-transplant HvG declines were associated with peak circulating GvH clone levels. Allografts from individuals with graft-donor T cell macrochimerism displayed high graft-versus-host to host-versus-graft clonal ratios.

The CDR3 has 14 residues. J gave up 4 bases and V 10 bases, and 10 bases lay outside the gene matches. The germline CDR1 and CDR2 sequences are ENHRY and SYGVKD. Sequencing was performed with immunoSEQ multiplex PCR; in TCRdb, only in-frame clones are kept and a portion is missing. The sample yields some 110,000 clones, roughly 92% seen once. Concerning this clone itself: What it binds is unknown.

The sequence derives from a human donor who was the organ donor for an intestinal transplant. The sample was unstimulated CD4+ T cells sorted from spleen or lymph node cells, taken before transplant. This chain connects TRBV10-3 to TRBJ2-1; TRBD1 aligns across 7 bases. As DNA, the CDR3 is TGTGCCACCGGGGACAGCCAAACGTACAATGAGCAGTTCTTC. Its protein is CATGDSQTYNEQFF.